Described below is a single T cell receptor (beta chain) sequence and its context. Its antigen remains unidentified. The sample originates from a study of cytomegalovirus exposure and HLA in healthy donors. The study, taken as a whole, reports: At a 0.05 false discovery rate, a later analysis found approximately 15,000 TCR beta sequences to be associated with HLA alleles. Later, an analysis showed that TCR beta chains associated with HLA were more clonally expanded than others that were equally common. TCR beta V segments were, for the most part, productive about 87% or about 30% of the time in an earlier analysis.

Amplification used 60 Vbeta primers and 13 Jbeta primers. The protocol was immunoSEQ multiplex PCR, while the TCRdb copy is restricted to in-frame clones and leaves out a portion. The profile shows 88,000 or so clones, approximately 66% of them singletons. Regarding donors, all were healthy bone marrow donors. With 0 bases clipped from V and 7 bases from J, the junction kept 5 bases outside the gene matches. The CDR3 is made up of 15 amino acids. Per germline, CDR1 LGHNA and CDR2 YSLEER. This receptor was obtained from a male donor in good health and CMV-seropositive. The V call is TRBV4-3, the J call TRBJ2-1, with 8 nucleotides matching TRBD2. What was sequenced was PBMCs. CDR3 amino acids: CASSQELAEWNEQFF. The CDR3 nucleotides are TGCGCCAGCAGCCAAGAACTAGCGGAGTGGAATGAGCAGTTCTTC.